The 5 T cell receptor beta chains below come from one sample, sequenced in a study of T-cell reconstitution after alpha-beta-depleted transplantation in children. Unique molecular identifiers were used to barcode this TCRbeta library. TCRdb re-called the PCR reads through MiXCR, storing one row per CDR3 protein. The data contain approximately 590,000 distinct CDR3 sequences, over 9.5% of them singletons. The sequencing here drew on PBMCs from the stem cell graft donor, taken from the stem cell graft. These receptors all come from a human donor who donated a stem cell graft to a child with acute myeloid leukemia.

This clonotype was recorded a few times. The gene calls are TRBV20-1 and TRBJ1-5; no clear D gene. The CDR3 is made up of 14 amino acids. V was clipped by 3 bases and J by 0 bases, with 9 bases between them. The V gene's germline CDR1 is DFQATT and CDR2 SNEGSKA (reference sequence). CDR3 sequence reads: CSAREPNSNQPQHF. CDR3 DNA sequence: TGCAGTGCTAGGGAACCAAATAGCAATCAGCCCCAGCATTTT.

This clonotype has a handful of counts. This chain's CDR3 is CASSLAGPGNTEAFF. The CDR3 coding sequence is TGTGCCAGCAGCTTAGCGGGCCCAGGGAACACTGAAGCTTTCTTT. V and J are TRBV7-9 and TRBJ1-1; D call uncertain. The germline V gene encodes CDR1 SEHNR and CDR2 FQNEAQ (reference sequence). CDR3 length: 15 residues. Trimming pared 0 bases from V and 1 base from J, leaving 9 bases between.

This clonotype has ten or more counts. The chain carries TRBV20-1 and TRBJ2-5, with a possible D match to TRBD2 (5 bases). Germline assignment: CDR1 DFQATT and CDR2 SNEGSKA (reference sequence). The V end was cut by 6 bases, the J end by 1 base, with 12 bases between. The CDR3 covers 13 residues. The CDR3 bases are TGCAGTGCCGCTTCGCGGGCCCAAGAGACCCAGTACTTC. This encodes CSAASRAQETQYF.

This clonotype appeared many times. The chain employs TRBV5-1 and TRBJ1-1, with a weak D call TRBD1 (5 bases). The CDR3 totals 14 residues. Looked up from germline, CDR1 is SGHRS and CDR2 is YFSETQ. V lost 1 base and J 3 bases, leaving 10 bases between the germline ends. CDR3 amino acids: CASSLTSGDTEAFF. The CDR3, as DNA: TGCGCCAGCAGCTTGACCTCGGGGGACACTGAAGCTTTCTTT. The full variable domain, in which reference TRBV5-1 and TRBJ1-1 provide the parts outside the CDR3, is KAGVTQTPRYLIKTRGQQVTLSCSPISGHRSVSWYQQTPGQGLQFLFEYFSETQRNKGNFPGRFSGRQFSNSRSEMNVSTLELGDSALYLCASSLTSGDTEAFFGQGTRLTVV.

The chain is built from TRBV6-6 and TRBJ2-7; D gene unclear. CDR3 length: 13 residues. Trimming removed 7 bases at V and 5 bases at J, with 15 bases between. The germline V gene has CDR1 MNHNY and CDR2 SVGAGI (reference sequence). The CDR3 bases are TGTGCCAGCACCCCCTCCCTGATGGACGAGCAGTACTTC. Protein product: CASTPSLMDEQYF.